The clone carrying this TCR beta chain was seen more than once but under ten times. The sample is drawn from a study of T cells in Graves' hyperthyroidism and ophthalmopathy. RNA transcripts yielded amplified TCR beta CDR3 regions. When the TCR CDR3 underwent first-round RT-PCR, the HTBI primer set was used. Using its own MiXCR run on the multiplex PCR reads, TCRdb lists one record per CDR3 protein. This table has roughly 180,000 distinct CDR3 sequences, about 18% appearing once. The sequenced sample was blood. The source of this sequence is a woman in her 50s with Graves' hyperthyroidism.

In nucleotides, the CDR3 is TGTGCCAGCAGGCCCGACACCCTCTCTGGAAACACCATATATTTT. This sequence encodes CASRPDTLSGNTIYF. The rearrangement uses TRBV6-1 and TRBJ1-3; D is uncertain. The germline V and J ends were trimmed by 6 bases and 0 bases, with 12 bases remaining between them. Germline V gene lookup returns CDR1 MNHNS and CDR2 SASEGT. This CDR3 has 15 amino acids.